These T cell receptor beta chains were read from a single sample in a study of response to subunit inactivated influenza vaccine. TCRdb reanalysed the RT-PCR reads using MiXCR and keeps one entry per CDR3 protein. In the table there are roughly 700,000 distinct CDR3 sequences, about 15% of which are singletons. The sequencing here drew on PBMCs from blood, taken roughly 12 days after vaccination. These receptors all come from a middle-aged man who received an inactivated influenza vaccine. The CDR3 runs from the conserved cysteine through the conserved F or W. The D gene is left open where the match is weak. Expanded clones are given a class, and other clones once, few, many or no size at all.

d_call | clone_size | j_call | v_call | cdr3_nt | cdr3_aa
NA | NA | TRBJ1-5 | TRBV10-3 | TGTGCCATCAGTGACAGGGGATTTGGCAATCAGCCCCAGCATTTT | CAISDRGFGNQPQHF
TRBD2 | few | TRBJ2-7 | TRBV5-5 | TGTGCCAGCAGCCGTTCGGGAGGGCTCCAGACCTACGAGCAGTACTTC | CASSRSGGLQTYEQYF
NA | NA | TRBJ1-6 | TRBV6-5 | TGTGCCAGCAGTAACTCGGTGTCTAATTCACCCCTCCACTTT | CASSNSVSNSPLHF
NA | NA | TRBJ2-1 | TRBV20-1 | TGCAGTGCTAGTTCCCCATTCTCCTACAATGAGCAGTTCTTC | CSASSPFSYNEQFF
NA | NA | TRBJ2-3 | TRBV6-4 | TGTGCCAGCAGTGCCCAGGGGGGAGGGACAGATACGCAGTATTTT | CASSAQGGGTDTQYF
TRBD2 | once | TRBJ2-3 | TRBV7-2 | TGTGCCAGCAGCTTAGCCGGCGGGGGGGTTGCAGATACGCAGTATTTT | CASSLAGGGVADTQYF
TRBD2 | few | TRBJ2-7 | TRBV7-2 | TGTGCCAGCAGCTTCCCCGGGACTAGCGGGTATGTGCAGTACTTC | CASSFPGTSGYVQYF
TRBD2 | many | TRBJ2-1 | TRBV20-1 | TGCAGTGCCCATTCACTAGCGGGGGCCCTCAATGAGCAGTTCTTC | CSAHSLAGALNEQFF
TRBD1 | NA | TRBJ2-5 | TRBV10-3 | TGTGCCATCAGTGAAGACAGGGCACAAGAGACCCAGTACTTC | CAISEDRAQETQYF
NA | NA | TRBJ2-1 | TRBV18 | TGTGCCAGCTCACCGAGACCGGGAGCCAGCTCCTACAATGAGCAGTTCTTC | CASSPRPGASSYNEQFF
NA | NA | TRBJ2-1 | TRBV10-3 | TGTGCCATCAGCCCCGTCCAAGGAGATTGGTTCTTC | CAISPVQGDWFF
NA | NA | TRBJ1-3 | TRBV7-8 | TGTGCCAGCAGCTTAACGGGAGTCAACTCTGGAAACACCATATATTTT | CASSLTGVNSGNTIYF
NA | few | TRBJ2-4 | TRBV28 | TGTGCCAGCAGTCCTCCCGCGGGGCAGTATTTAGCCAAAAACATTCAGTACTTC | CASSPPAGQYLAKNIQYF
NA | few | TRBJ1-2 | TRBV20-1 | TGCAGTTCCGACACTGGCTACACCTTC | CSSDTGYTF
TRBD2 | many | TRBJ2-1 | TRBV12-3/TRBV12-4 | TGTGCCAGCAGTTCCGGGACTAGCGGCCACCTTACCTACAATGAGCAGTTCTTC | CASSSGTSGHLTYNEQFF
TRBD1 | many | TRBJ1-1 | TRBV20-1 | TGCAGTGCTAGGGACAGGGGGACCACTGAAGCTTTCTTT | CSARDRGTTEAFF
TRBD1 | NA | TRBJ2-5 | TRBV20-1 | TGCAGTGCTAGAAGTGGGACAGCCCAAGAGACCCAGTACTTC | CSARSGTAQETQYF
NA | few | TRBJ1-3 | TRBV28 | TGTGCCAGCAGTTTGGAGTCGAATCGCCCCATATATTTT | CASSLESNRPIYF
TRBD1 | few | TRBJ1-1 | TRBV7-9 | TGTGCCAGCAGCTTCAGGGGGCAGGACACTGAAGCTTTCTTT | CASSFRGQDTEAFF
TRBD1 | few | TRBJ1-2 | TRBV7-2 | TGTGCCAGCAGCCCCTTCCGGACAGGGGTGGATGGCTACACCTTC | CASSPFRTGVDGYTF
TRBD1 | many | TRBJ2-3 | TRBV7-2 | TGTGCCAGCAGCTCGGACAGGAGCACAGATACGCAGTATTTT | CASSSDRSTDTQYF
TRBD2 | few | TRBJ2-3 | TRBV20-1 | TGCAGTGGCACACTAGCGGGGAACACAGATACGCAGTATTTT | CSGTLAGNTDTQYF
TRBD2 | many | TRBJ2-1 | TRBV12-3/TRBV12-4 | TGTGCCAGCACCCCGAGCGGGAGTACCTACAATGAGCAGTTCTTC | CASTPSGSTYNEQFF
TRBD1 | NA | TRBJ1-4 | TRBV20-1 | TGCAGTGCCTTCCGGGACAGGGACGAAAAACTGTTTTTT | CSAFRDRDEKLFF
TRBD1 | few | TRBJ1-6 | TRBV5-1 | TGCGCCAGCAGCACGGGACAGAGGAGTTCACCCCTCCACTTT | CASSTGQRSSPLHF
TRBD2 | NA | TRBJ2-3 | TRBV12-3/TRBV12-4 | TGTGCCAGCAGTTCACCAACTGGGACTAGCTTTGGGACAGATACGCAGTATTTT | CASSSPTGTSFGTDTQYF
TRBD2 | NA | TRBJ2-1 | TRBV4-3 | TGCGCCAGCAGCCAAGATCATTCGGCTAGCGGGAGCAATGAGCAGTTCTTC | CASSQDHSASGSNEQFF
TRBD2 | NA | TRBJ2-1 | TRBV11-1 | TGTGCCAGCAGCTTAGACGCTAGCGGGAGGGTCAGCTCCTACAATGAGCAGTTCTTC | CASSLDASGRVSSYNEQFF
NA | few | TRBJ2-3 | TRBV11-2 | TGTGCCAGCAGCTTGGGCCGGGGCCCAGATACGCAGTATTTT | CASSLGRGPDTQYF
NA | NA | TRBJ2-7 | TRBV30 | TGTGCCTGGAGCCGAGACGCATTGGTGTACTTC | CAWSRDALVYF
TRBD1 | NA | TRBJ2-7 | TRBV7-2 | TGTGCCAGCAGCTTACGCCCCTACGACAGGGAGACCTACGAGCAGTACTTC | CASSLRPYDRETYEQYF
TRBD2 | NA | TRBJ2-2 | TRBV24-1 | TGTGCCACCAGTGACACTACCCCGGGACTAGCGGCCGGGGAGCTGTTTTTT | CATSDTTPGLAAGELFF
TRBD2 | NA | TRBJ2-7 | TRBV7-6 | TGTGCCAGCAGCCCTGGACTAGCGGGGCAGCCCTACGAGCAGTACTTC | CASSPGLAGQPYEQYF
NA | many | TRBJ1-3 | TRBV29-1 | TGCGGTACGGGAGCTGGAAACACCATATATTTT | CGTGAGNTIYF
TRBD2 | NA | TRBJ2-1 | TRBV20-1 | TGCAGTGCTATAGGCTTAGCGGGGGGCTACAATGAGCAGTTCTTC | CSAIGLAGGYNEQFF
NA | few | TRBJ1-5 | TRBV14 | TGTGCCAGCAGCCAAGTACTTCGGGGCGGCAATCAGCCCCAGCATTTT | CASSQVLRGGNQPQHF
NA | few | TRBJ2-3 | TRBV28 | TGTGCCAGCAGTTGGCTAGCCACAGATACGCAGTATTTT | CASSWLATDTQYF
TRBD1 | few | TRBJ1-5 | TRBV6-1 | TGTGCCAGCAGAGCGGGACAGGGGCTGGCTAGCAATCAGCCCCAGCATTTT | CASRAGQGLASNQPQHF
NA | NA | TRBJ2-7 | TRBV11-2 | TGTGCCAGCAGCTGGGCCGGGGGAAAGGGATACGAGCAGTACTTC | CASSWAGGKGYEQYF
NA | NA | TRBJ2-7 | TRBV7-8 | TGTGCCAGCAGCCGGCGGGACGGTCGAGAGCAGTACTTC | CASSRRDGREQYF
NA | NA | TRBJ2-5 | TRBV29-1 | TGCAGCGTTGAATTAAGGGAGCGGACCCAGTACTTC | CSVELRERTQYF